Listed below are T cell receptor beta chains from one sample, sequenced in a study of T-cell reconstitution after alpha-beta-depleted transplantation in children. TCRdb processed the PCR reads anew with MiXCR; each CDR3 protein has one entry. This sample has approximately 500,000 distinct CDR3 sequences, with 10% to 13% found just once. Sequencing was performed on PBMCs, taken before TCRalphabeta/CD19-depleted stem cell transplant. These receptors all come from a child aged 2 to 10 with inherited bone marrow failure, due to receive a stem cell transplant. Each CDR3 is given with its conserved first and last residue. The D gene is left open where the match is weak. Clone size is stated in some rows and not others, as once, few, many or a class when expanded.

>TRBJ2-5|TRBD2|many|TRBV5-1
TGCGCCAGCAGCGAGACTAGCGGGAGCCTGGAGACCCAGTACTTC
CASSETSGSLETQYF
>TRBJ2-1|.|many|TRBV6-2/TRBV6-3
TGTGCCAGCTCCCCGTTCGGTGGGGCCACCTGGGATGAGCAGTTCTTC
CASSPFGGATWDEQFF
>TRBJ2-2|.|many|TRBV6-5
TGTGCCAGCAGTTGGGCAGGGAATATCGGGGAGCTGTTTTTT
CASSWAGNIGELFF
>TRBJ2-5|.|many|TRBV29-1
TGCAGCGTTGTCACCTCCAGGGTTGTCCAGTACTTC
CSVVTSRVVQYF
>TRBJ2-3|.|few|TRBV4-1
TGCGCCAGCAGTCTAAGACAGGTTACAGATACGCAGTATTTT
CASSLRQVTDTQYF
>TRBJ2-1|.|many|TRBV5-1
TGCGCCAGCAGCTTGGTCAGGGGCGACAATGAGCAGTTCTTC
CASSLVRGDNEQFF
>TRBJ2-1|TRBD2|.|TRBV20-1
TGCAGTGCTAGAGTCGATCCGGGACTAGCGGGAGTAAGAGACAATGAGCAGTTCTTC
CSARVDPGLAGVRDNEQFF
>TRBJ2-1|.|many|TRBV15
TGTGCCACCAGCAGAGATAGTAATGAGCAGTTCTTC
CATSRDSNEQFF
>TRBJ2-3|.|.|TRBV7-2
TGTGCCAGCAGCTTCGGCCGGAACACAGATACGCAGTATTTT
CASSFGRNTDTQYF
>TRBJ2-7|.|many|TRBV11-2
TGTGCCAGCAGCCCCGACAGGGCGGGGTTGTACGAGCAGTACTTC
CASSPDRAGLYEQYF
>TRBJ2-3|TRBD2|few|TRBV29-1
TGCAGCGTCGGACTAGGGGCAGATACGCAGTATTTT
CSVGLGADTQYF
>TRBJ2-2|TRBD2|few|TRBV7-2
TGTGCCAGCAATCCCATGGGACTAGTGGGGACCGGGGAGCTGTTTTTT
CASNPMGLVGTGELFF
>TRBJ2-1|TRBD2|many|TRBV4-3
TGCGCCAGCAGCCAACTACCTAGCGGTAGCTCCTACAATGAGCAGTTCTTC
CASSQLPSGSSYNEQFF
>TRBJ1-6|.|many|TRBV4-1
TGCGCCAGCCAAGGGAAACATAATTCACCCCTCCACTTT
CASQGKHNSPLHF
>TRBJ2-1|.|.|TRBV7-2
TGTGCCAGCAGCTTAGATCAAGTTGGGCAGTTCTTC
CASSLDQVGQFF
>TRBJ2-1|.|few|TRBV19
TGTGCCAGTAGTCCAGTGGACAATGAGCAGTTCTTC
CASSPVDNEQFF
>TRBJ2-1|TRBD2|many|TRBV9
TGTGCCAGCAGCGGCCGCGGCGGGAGCTCCTACAATGAGCAGTTCTTC
CASSGRGGSSYNEQFF
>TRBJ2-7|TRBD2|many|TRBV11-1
TGTGCCAGCAGCCCATGGTCGGGGCTTAGCGGGAGATCCTACGAGCAGTACTTC
CASSPWSGLSGRSYEQYF
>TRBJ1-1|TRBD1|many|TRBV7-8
TGTGCCAGCAGCCCGTGGACAGGGAAGCACACTGAAGCTTTCTTT
CASSPWTGKHTEAFF
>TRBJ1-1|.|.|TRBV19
TGTGCCAGTAGTAGGGGCTGGACTGAAGCTTTCTTT
CASSRGWTEAFF
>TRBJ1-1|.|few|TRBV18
TGTGCCAGCTCACCACCAGGGCCTGAAGCTTTCTTT
CASSPPGPEAFF
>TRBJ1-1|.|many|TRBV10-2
TGCGCCAGCAGTGAAGATTCCCAGTTTGACACTGAAGCTTTCTTT
CASSEDSQFDTEAFF
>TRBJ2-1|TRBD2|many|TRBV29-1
TGCAGCGGGGGGACTAGCGGGATTTACAATGAGCAGTTCTTC
CSGGTSGIYNEQFF
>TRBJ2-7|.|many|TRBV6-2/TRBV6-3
TGTGCCAGCAGTTACACGGATCGGGCCTACGAGCAGTACTTC
CASSYTDRAYEQYF
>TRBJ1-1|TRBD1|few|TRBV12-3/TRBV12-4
TGTGCCAGCAGGGACCGGGACAGGATGAACACTGAAGCTTTCTTT
CASRDRDRMNTEAFF
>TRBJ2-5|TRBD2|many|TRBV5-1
TGCGCCAGCAGCTTGGGGTTATCCGGGGGGATCGAAGAGACCCAGTACTTC
CASSLGLSGGIEETQYF
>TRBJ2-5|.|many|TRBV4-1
TGCGCCAGCAGCCAGTTCCTTGGGACCCAGTACTTC
CASSQFLGTQYF
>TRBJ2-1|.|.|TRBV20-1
TGCAGTGCTAGTAAGGACTCCCATGAAAACAATGAGCAGTTCTTC
CSASKDSHENNEQFF
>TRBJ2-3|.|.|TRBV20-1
TGCAGTGCTATGGTCAGGGGTCGAGATACGCAGTATTTT
CSAMVRGRDTQYF
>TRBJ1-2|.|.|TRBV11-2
TGTGCCAGCAGCTTAGATTCGGGGGCGGCCTATGGCTACACCTTC
CASSLDSGAAYGYTF